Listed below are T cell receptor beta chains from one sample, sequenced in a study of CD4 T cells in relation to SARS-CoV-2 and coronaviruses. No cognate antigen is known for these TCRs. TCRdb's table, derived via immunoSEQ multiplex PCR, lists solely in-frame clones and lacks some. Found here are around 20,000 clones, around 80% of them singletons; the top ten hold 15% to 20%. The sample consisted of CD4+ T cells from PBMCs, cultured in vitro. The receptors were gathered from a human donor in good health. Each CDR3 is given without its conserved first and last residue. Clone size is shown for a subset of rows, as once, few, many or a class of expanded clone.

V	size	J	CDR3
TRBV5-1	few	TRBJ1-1	ASSLEGERTEAF
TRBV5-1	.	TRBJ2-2	ASRTGPLGAGSF
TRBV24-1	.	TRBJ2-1	ATSDTGRTGGLAGNEQF
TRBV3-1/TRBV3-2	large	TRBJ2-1	ASRGLSYNEQF
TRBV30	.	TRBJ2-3	AWSVYGTGWSDTQY
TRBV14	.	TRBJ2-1	ASSQVDLNEQF
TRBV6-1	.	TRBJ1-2	ASSEGFTNYGYT
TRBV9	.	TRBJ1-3	ASSSRTQGAGNTIY
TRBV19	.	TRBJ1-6	ASSGVSSNSPLH
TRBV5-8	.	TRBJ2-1	ASSLKGRSVYNEQF
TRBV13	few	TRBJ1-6	ASSPAGGGTNSPLH
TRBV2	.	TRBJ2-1	ASILSGHGNNEQF
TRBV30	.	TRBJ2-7	AWSVDEYEQY
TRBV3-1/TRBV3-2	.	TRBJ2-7	ASSQDPGVLEQY
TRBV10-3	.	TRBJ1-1	AISGTGPNTEAF
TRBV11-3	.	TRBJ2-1	ASSPKTGGSYNEQF
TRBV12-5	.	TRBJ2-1	ASGVRRGLWNEQF
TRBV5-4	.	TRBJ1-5	ASSFQGSNQPQH
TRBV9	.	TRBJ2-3	ASSVDSADTQY
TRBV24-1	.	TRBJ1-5	ATSDLGQPQH
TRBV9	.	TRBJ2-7	ASGIGWGQSYEQY
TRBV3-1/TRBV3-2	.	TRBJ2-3	ASSRKEDTQY
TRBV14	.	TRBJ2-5	ASSQVSGGGETQY
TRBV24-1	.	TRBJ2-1	ATSEGTSGIHNEQF
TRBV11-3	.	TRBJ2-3	ASSPQLGPNTDTQY
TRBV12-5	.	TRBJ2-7	ASGLYTEQY
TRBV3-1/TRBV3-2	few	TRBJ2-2	ASSRSDAGNTGELF
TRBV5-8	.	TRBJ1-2	ASSLRRNYGYT
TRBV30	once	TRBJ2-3	AWNWAITDTQY
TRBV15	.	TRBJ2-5	ATSRVGGIETQY
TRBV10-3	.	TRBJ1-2	AITRDPGQLYGYT
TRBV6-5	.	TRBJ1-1	ASREEGRGATEAF
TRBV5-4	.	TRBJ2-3	ASSASSTDTQY
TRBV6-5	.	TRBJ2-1	ASSLDYRLYNEQF
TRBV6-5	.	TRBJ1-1	ASRKWAGANTEAF
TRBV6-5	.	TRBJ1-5	ASSSIVQGQPQH
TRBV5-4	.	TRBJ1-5	ASSFWTGGSNQPQH
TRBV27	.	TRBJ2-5	ASSYTGYQETQY
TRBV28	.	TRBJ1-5	ASTNDGTHQPQH
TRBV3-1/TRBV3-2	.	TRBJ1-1	ASSLGRRLTPGGAF
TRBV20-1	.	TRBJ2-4	SASLGLLAKNIQY
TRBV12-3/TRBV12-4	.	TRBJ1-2	ASSLSQGGGYT
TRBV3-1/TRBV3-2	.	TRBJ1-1	ASSFLNTEAF
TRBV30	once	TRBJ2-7	AWNRDRADEQY
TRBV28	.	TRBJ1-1	ASSLRRRNTEAF
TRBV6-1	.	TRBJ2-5	ASSDETGQETQY
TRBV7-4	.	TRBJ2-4	ASSDIHGGGCSWTAKNIQY
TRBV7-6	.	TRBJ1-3	ASSLGGIGSLSGNTIY